The 10 T cell receptor beta chains below all came from one sample that was sequenced in a study of T cell responses to AZD1222 COVID-19 vaccine. Clones were sequenced by immunoSEQ multiplex PCR, and TCRdb holds only the in-frame ones, with some missing. The data show 250,000 to 300,000 clones, 90% to 95% seen once. The material sequenced was peripheral blood, taken 28 days after the second AZD1222 dose. The receptor source for this set is an adult who received the AZD1222 COVID-19 vaccine.

The chain combines TRBV12-3 or TRBV12-4 with TRBJ1-6; weak D call: TRBD1 (5 bases). The CDR3 runs 10 residues. V was cut by 8 bases and J by 14 bases, with 10 bases left in between. This CDR3 is CASGGRTLHF. The CDR3 DNA sequence: TGTGCCAGCGGGGGGAGGACCCTCCACTTT.

The chain employs TRBV14 and TRBJ2-7; 7 nucleotides line up with TRBD1. This CDR3 spans 16 amino acids. Per the germline V gene, CDR1 is SGHDN and CDR2 is FVKESK. Trimming at V came to 4 bases and at J to 7 bases, leaving 16 bases not matched to a gene. The CDR3 here is CASSPGFRTGPPEQYF. CDR3 nucleotide sequence: TGTGCCAGCAGCCCCGGATTCAGGACAGGTCCCCCTGAGCAGTACTTC.

V usage is TRBV5-6 and J usage is TRBJ2-7; no reliable D call. V was trimmed by 4 bases and J by 6 bases, leaving 17 bases between them. This CDR3 is 14 amino acids long. Germline assignment: CDR1 SGHDT and CDR2 YYEEEE. As DNA, the CDR3 is TGTGCCAGCAGCGCTGGGATTGGGTTAGGCGAGCAGTACTTC. Encoded protein: CASSAGIGLGEQYF.

The gene calls are TRBV6-1 and TRBJ1-4; maybe TRBD1 (5 bases). The V and J ends lost 4 bases and 0 bases respectively, with 21 bases between them. From germline, CDR1 is MNHNS and CDR2 SASEGT. The CDR3 is 19 residues long. CDR3 DNA: TGTGCCAGCAGTGGGGTAGGGGCGAGGATCGACGCAACTAATGAAAAACTGTTTTTT. Its translation is CASSGVGARIDATNEKLFF.

This clone showed up just once. The chain joins TRBV2 to TRBJ2-3, with TRBD2 matching 9 bases. V trimming: 6 bases; J trimming: 3 bases; junction bases outside the gene matches: 7. Germline CDR1 reads SNHLY; CDR2 reads FYNNEI. The CDR3 covers 15 residues. The DNA for the CDR3 is TGTGCCAGCAGGATGGGACTAGCCACGACAGATACGCAGTATTTT. Its translation: CASRMGLATTDTQYF. The whole variable domain, remainder taken from reference TRBV2 and TRBJ2-3, is EPEVTQTPSHQVTQMGQEVILRCVPISNHLYFYWYRQILGQKVEFLVSFYNNEISEKSEIFDDQFSVERPDGSNFTLKIRSTKLEDSAMYFCASRMGLATTDTQYFGPGTRLTVL.

Here the CDR3 reads CASSQENRGGYGYTF. The CDR3 DNA follows: TGCGCCAGCAGCCAAGAAAACCGAGGGGGCTATGGCTACACCTTC. V gene TRBV4-3 combines with J gene TRBJ1-2, with D maybe TRBD1 (6 bases). From germline, CDR1 is LGHNA and CDR2 YSLEER. There are 15 residues in the CDR3. V was cut by 0 bases and J by 4 bases, with 12 bases left in between.

The J gene is TRBJ2-3, the V gene TRBV6-2 or TRBV6-3, with no clear D. V was trimmed by 5 bases and J by 3 bases, leaving 6 bases between them. Per germline, CDR1 MNHEY and CDR2 SVGEGT. CDR3 size: 12 residues. CDR3 bases: TGTGCCAGCAGTAAGGAGACAGATACGCAGTATTTT. Translated: CASSKETDTQYF.

The chain carries TRBV2 and TRBJ2-1, with 9 bases matching TRBD2. The trim removed 5 bases at V and 6 bases at J, leaving 5 bases unmatched. The CDR3 is 14 amino acids. CDR1 is SNHLY, CDR2 FYNNEI, per germline. The DNA for the CDR3 is TGTGCCAGCAGTATGGCGGGAGGGCGCAATGAGCAGTTCTTC. Its translation is CASSMAGGRNEQFF. Looking up the rest from reference TRBV2 and TRBJ2-1 gives the full variable domain: EPEVTQTPSHQVTQMGQEVILRCVPISNHLYFYWYRQILGQKVEFLVSFYNNEISEKSEIFDDQFSVERPDGSNFTLKIRSTKLEDSAMYFCASSMAGGRNEQFFGPGTRLTVL.

The rearrangement links TRBV28 to TRBJ2-2; 10 positions agree with TRBD1. Germline assignment: CDR1 MDHEN and CDR2 SYDVKM. The length of the CDR3 is 17 residues. V gave up 7 bases and J gave up 3 bases; unmatched junction bases: 11. CDR3 residues: CASKRFPGQGYTGELFF. CDR3 nucleotide sequence: TGTGCCAGCAAGAGGTTCCCGGGACAGGGGTACACCGGGGAGCTGTTTTTT.

This rearrangement joins TRBV28 to TRBJ1-2; D possibly corresponds to TRBD1 (5 bases). Per germline, CDR1 MDHEN and CDR2 SYDVKM. The CDR3 has 12 residues. Trimming took off 5 bases at V and 5 bases at J, with 9 bases between the two ends. CDR3 loop: CASSVRGYGYTF. The CDR3 bases are TGTGCCAGCAGTGTCCGGGGGTATGGCTACACCTTC.